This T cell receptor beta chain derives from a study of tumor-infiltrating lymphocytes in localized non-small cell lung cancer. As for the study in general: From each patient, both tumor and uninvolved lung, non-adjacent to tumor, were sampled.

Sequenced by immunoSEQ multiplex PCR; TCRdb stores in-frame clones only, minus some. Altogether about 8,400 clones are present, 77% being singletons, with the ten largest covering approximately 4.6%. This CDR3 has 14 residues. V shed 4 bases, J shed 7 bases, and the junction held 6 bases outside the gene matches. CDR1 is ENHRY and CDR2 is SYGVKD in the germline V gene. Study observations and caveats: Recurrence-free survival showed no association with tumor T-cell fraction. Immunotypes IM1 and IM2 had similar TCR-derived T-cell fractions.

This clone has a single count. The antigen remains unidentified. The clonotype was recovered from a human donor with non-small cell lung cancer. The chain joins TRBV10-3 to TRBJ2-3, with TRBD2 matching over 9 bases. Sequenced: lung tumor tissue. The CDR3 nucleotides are TGTGCCATCAGTGGGGGCGGGAGGGAACATACGCAGTATTTT. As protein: CAISGGGREHTQYF.